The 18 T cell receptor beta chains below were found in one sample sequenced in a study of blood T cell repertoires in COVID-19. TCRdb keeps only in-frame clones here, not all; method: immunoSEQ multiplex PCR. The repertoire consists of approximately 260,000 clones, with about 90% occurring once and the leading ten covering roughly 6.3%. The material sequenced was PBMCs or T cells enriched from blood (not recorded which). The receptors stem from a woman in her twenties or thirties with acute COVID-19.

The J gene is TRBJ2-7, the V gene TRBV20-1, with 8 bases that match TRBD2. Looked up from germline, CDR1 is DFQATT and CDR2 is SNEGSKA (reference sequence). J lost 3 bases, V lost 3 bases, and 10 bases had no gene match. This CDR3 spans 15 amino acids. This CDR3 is CSASFLLSGSYEQYF. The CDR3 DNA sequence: TGCAGTGCTAGTTTTCTTCTGAGCGGGAGCTACGAGCAGTACTTC.

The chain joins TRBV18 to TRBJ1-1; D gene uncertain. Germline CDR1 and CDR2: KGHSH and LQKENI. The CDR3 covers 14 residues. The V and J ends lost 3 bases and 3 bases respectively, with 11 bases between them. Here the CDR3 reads CASSPKRSHTEAFF. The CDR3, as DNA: TGTGCCAGCTCACCTAAAAGGAGTCACACTGAAGCTTTCTTT.

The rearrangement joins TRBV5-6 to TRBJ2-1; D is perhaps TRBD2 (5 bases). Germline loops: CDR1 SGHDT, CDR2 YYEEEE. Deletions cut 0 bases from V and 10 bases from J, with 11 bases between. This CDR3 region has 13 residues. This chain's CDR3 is CASSLAGRVEQFF. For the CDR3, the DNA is TGTGCCAGCAGCTTGGCGGGAAGGGTGGAGCAGTTCTTC.

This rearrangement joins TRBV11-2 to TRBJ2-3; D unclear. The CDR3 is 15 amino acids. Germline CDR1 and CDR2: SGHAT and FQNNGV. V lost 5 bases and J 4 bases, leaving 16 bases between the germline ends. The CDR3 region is CASSTHGSQADTQYF. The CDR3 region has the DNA TGTGCCAGCAGCACCCACGGTTCCCAGGCAGATACGCAGTATTTT. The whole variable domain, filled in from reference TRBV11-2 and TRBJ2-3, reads EAGVAQSPRYKIIEKRQSVAFWCNPISGHATLYWYQQILGQGPKLLIQFQNNGVVDDSQLPKDRFSAERLKGVDSTLKIQPAKLEDSAVYLCASSTHGSQADTQYFGPGTRLTVL.

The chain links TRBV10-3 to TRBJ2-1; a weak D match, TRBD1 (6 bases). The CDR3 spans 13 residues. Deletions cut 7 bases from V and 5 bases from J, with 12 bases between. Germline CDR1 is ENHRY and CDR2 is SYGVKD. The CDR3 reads CAIKAQGNNEQFF. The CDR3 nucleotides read TGTGCCATCAAAGCTCAGGGGAACAATGAGCAGTTCTTC.

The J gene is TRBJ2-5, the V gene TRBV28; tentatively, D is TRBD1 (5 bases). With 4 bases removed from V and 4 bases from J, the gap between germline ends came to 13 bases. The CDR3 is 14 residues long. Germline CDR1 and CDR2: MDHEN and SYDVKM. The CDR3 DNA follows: TGTGCCAGCAGTTATGCAGGGTCGGGAGAGACCCAGTACTTC. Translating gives CASSYAGSGETQYF.

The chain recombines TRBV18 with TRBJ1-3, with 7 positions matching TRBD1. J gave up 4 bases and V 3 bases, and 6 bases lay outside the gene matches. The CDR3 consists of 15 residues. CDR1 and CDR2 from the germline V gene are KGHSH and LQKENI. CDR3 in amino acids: CASSPRTGDGNTIYF. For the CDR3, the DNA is TGTGCCAGCTCACCGAGAACAGGGGACGGAAACACCATATATTTT.

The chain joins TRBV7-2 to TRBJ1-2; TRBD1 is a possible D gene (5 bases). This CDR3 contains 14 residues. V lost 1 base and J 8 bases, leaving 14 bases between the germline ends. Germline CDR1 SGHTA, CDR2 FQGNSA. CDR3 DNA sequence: TGTGCCAGCAGCTTAGGCAGGGCCCCGCGAGGCTACACCTTC. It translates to CASSLGRAPRGYTF.

The CDR3 protein is CASSLTGKNTGELFF. In DNA, the CDR3 is TGCGCCAGCAGCCTGACAGGAAAGAACACCGGGGAGCTGTTTTTT. The V gene is TRBV5-1, the J gene TRBJ2-2; possible D gene TRBD1, 6 bases. The V gene's germline CDR1 is SGHRS and CDR2 YFSETQ. The CDR3 spans 15 residues. V lost 4 bases to trimming and J lost 1 base, with 11 bases between them.

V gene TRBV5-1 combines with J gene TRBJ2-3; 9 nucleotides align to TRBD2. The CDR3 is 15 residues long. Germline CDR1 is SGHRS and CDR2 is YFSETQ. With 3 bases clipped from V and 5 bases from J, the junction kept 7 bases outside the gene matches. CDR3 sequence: CASSSSGNRVDTQYF. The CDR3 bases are TGCGCCAGCAGCTCTAGCGGGAACCGGGTAGATACGCAGTATTTT.

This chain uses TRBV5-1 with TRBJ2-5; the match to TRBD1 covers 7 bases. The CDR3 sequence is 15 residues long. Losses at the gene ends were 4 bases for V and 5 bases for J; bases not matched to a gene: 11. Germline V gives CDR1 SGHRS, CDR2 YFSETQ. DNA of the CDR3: TGCGCCAGCAGCCCAGGGACAGACCCAGGGGAGACCCAGTACTTC. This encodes CASSPGTDPGETQYF.

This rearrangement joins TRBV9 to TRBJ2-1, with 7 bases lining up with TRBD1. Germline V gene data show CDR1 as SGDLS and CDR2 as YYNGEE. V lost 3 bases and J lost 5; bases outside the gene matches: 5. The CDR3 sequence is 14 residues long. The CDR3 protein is CASSGVTGDNEQFF. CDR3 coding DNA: TGTGCCAGCAGCGGGGTCACAGGGGACAATGAGCAGTTCTTC.

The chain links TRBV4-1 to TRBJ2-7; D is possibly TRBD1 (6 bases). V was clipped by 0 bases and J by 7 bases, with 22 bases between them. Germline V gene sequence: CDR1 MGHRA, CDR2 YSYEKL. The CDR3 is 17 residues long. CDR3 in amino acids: CASSQDRGRSFYGEQYF. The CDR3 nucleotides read TGCGCCAGCAGCCAAGACAGGGGCCGGTCCTTTTATGGGGAGCAGTACTTC.

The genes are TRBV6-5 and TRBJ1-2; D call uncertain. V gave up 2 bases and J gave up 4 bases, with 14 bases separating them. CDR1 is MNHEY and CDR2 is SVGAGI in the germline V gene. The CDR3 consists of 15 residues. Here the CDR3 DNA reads TGTGCCAGCAGTTACGGTTCCGGCGAGGGCTATGGCTACACCTTC. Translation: CASSYGSGEGYGYTF.

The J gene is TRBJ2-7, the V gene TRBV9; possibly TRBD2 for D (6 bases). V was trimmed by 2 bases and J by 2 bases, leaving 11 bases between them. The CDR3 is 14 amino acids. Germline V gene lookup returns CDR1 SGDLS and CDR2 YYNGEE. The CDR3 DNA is TGTGCCAGCAGCGTGGGGACTGAAACCTACGAGCAGTACTTC. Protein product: CASSVGTETYEQYF. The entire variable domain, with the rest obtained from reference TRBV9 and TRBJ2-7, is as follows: DSGVTQTPKHLITATGQRVTLRCSPRSGDLSVYWYQQSLDQGLQFLIQYYNGEERAKGNILERFSAQQFPDLHSELNLSSLELGDSALYFCASSVGTETYEQYFGPGTRLTVT.

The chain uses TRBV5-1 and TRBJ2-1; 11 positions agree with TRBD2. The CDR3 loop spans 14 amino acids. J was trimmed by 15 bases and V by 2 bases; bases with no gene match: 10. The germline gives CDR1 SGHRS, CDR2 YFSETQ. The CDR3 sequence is CASSFGTSGISPFF. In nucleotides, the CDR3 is TGCGCCAGCAGCTTCGGGACTAGCGGAATTTCCCCGTTCTTC.

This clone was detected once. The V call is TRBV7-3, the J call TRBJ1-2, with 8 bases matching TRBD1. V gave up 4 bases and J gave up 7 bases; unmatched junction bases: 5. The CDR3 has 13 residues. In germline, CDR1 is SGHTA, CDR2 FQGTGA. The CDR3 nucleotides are TGTGCCAGCAGCTCCGGACAGGGTCGTGGCTACACCTTC. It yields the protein CASSSGQGRGYTF.

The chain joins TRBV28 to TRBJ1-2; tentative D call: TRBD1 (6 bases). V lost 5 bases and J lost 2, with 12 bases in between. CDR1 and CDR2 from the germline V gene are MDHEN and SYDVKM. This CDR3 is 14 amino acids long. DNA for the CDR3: TGTGCCAGCAGTAGCGGCCAGGGGAACTATGGCTACACCTTC. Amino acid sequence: CASSSGQGNYGYTF.